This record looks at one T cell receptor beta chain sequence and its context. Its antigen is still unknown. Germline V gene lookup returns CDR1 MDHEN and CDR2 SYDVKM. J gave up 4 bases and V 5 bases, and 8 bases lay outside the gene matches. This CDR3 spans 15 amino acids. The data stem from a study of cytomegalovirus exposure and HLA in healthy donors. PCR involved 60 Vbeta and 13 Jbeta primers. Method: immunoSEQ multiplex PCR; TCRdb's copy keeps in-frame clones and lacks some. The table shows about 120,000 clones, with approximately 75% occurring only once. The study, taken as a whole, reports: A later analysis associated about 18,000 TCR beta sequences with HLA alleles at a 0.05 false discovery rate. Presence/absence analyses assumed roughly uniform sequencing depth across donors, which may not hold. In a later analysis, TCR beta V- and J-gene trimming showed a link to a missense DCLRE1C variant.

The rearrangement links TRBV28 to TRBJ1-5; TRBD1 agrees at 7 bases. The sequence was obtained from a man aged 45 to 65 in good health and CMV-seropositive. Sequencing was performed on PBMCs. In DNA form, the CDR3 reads TGTGCCAGCAGTGGGACAGTGTTGAGGAATCAGCCCCAGCATTTT. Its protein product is CASSGTVLRNQPQHF.